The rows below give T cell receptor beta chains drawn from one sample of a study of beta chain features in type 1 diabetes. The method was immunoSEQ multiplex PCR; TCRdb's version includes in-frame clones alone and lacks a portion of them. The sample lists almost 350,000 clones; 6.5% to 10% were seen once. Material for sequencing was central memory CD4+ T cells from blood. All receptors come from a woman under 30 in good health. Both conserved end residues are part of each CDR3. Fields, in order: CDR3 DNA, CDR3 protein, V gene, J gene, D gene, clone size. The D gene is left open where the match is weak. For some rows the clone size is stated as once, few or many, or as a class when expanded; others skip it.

TGTGCCAGCAGCTACATTAGCGGGAGTGGGTATGAGCAGTTCTTC	CASSYISGSGYEQFF	TRBV11-3	TRBJ2-1	TRBD2	many
TGTGCCAGCAGCCAAGCAGGGGTCTATGGCTACACCTTC	CASSQAGVYGYTF	TRBV11-2	TRBJ1-2	.	few
TGTGCCAGCAGTTCCAGGGTAAGAGGTGAGCAGTTCTTC	CASSSRVRGEQFF	TRBV11-3	TRBJ2-1	.	.
TGTGCCAGCAGCCGAGGACAGGGCCGTGGCTACACCTTC	CASSRGQGRGYTF	TRBV6-5	TRBJ1-2	TRBD1	.
TGCGCCAGCAGCTTGGATGGACACCCAAGCTCCTACAATGAGCAGTTCTTC	CASSLDGHPSSYNEQFF	TRBV5-1	TRBJ2-1	.	.
TGTGCCAGCAGTGCGACAGGAAACACCATATATTTT	CASSATGNTIYF	TRBV6-5	TRBJ1-3	.	few
TGTGCCAGCAGCTTACAGGGCTCTGGAAACACCATATATTTT	CASSLQGSGNTIYF	TRBV11-2	TRBJ1-3	.	.
TGTGCCAGCAGCTTACAATCGGAGTACAATGAGCAGTTCTTC	CASSLQSEYNEQFF	TRBV7-2	TRBJ2-1	.	many
TGTGCCAGTAGTGAGTCCGGACCCAGAGAGACCCAGTACTTC	CASSESGPRETQYF	TRBV19	TRBJ2-5	.	few
TGTGCCAGCAGCGTAGCAGGGGAGGAGTTCTACGAGCAGTACTTC	CASSVAGEEFYEQYF	TRBV9	TRBJ2-7	.	.
TGTGCCAGCAGTCCAACAGGAGTAAACACTGAAGCTTTCTTT	CASSPTGVNTEAFF	TRBV6-6	TRBJ1-1	.	.
TGTGCCAGCAGTTCAGCCTACGAGCAGTACTTC	CASSSAYEQYF	TRBV6-5	TRBJ2-7	.	.
TGTGCCAGCTCAACAGGAGAAAAACTGTTTTTT	CASSTGEKLFF	TRBV18	TRBJ1-4	.	few
TGTGCCAGGGACCCGGGGGAGCAGTACTTC	CARDPGEQYF	TRBV28	TRBJ2-7	.	few
TGTGCCAGCAGCTTAGGGACTAGCTTCCGGGAGCTGTTTTTT	CASSLGTSFRELFF	TRBV11-2	TRBJ2-2	TRBD2	few
TGTGCCAGCAGCGTTGGGGGGAGCTCCGTAGATACGCAGTATTTT	CASSVGGSSVDTQYF	TRBV9	TRBJ2-3	.	.
TGTGCCAGCAGCCCCCTTCTCCCGGGCATTCAGTACTTC	CASSPLLPGIQYF	TRBV7-8	TRBJ2-4	.	many
TGTGCCAGCAGTTATGGGGACAGGGGTGGGCAGTACTTC	CASSYGDRGGQYF	TRBV6-6	TRBJ2-7	TRBD1	.
TGTGCCAGCTCACCTTATGGGACTAGCGGGAGAGGAACCGGGGAGCTGTTTTTT	CASSPYGTSGRGTGELFF	TRBV18	TRBJ2-2	TRBD2	few
TGTGCCAGCAGCGTAGAACTAGCGGCCTACAATGAGCAGTTCTTC	CASSVELAAYNEQFF	TRBV9	TRBJ2-1	TRBD2	.
TGCAGCGGTGGCACAGATACGCAGTATTTT	CSGGTDTQYF	TRBV29-1	TRBJ2-3	.	.
TGTGCCAGCATGCCACCCTACCACAGGGCGGGGGGGCAGTTCTTC	CASMPPYHRAGGQFF	TRBV14	TRBJ2-1	TRBD2	.
TGTGCCAGCACCCTGGGACTTATTCCCTACGAGCAGTACTTC	CASTLGLIPYEQYF	TRBV28	TRBJ2-7	.	.
TGTGCCAGCTCACCCACCCAAGACAGGAAGCAGTTCTTC	CASSPTQDRKQFF	TRBV18	TRBJ2-1	.	few
TGTGCCAGTAGTATTCGACTAGCGGGAGGTGGAGAGACCCAGTACTTC	CASSIRLAGGGETQYF	TRBV19	TRBJ2-5	TRBD2	few
TGTGCCAGCAGTAACAGGGGGCGCGGGGAGACCCAGTACTTC	CASSNRGRGETQYF	TRBV9	TRBJ2-5	TRBD1	.
TGTGCCAGCAGTGAAGGGACTAGCGCGGGGCTAGCCAAAAACATTCAGTACTTC	CASSEGTSAGLAKNIQYF	TRBV6-1	TRBJ2-4	TRBD2	.
TGTGCCAGCAGCTTTTCCGGGGACTATGGCTACACCTTC	CASSFSGDYGYTF	TRBV7-9	TRBJ1-2	.	few
TGTGCCAGCTCACCACAGCGGACAGGGAATGAGCAGTTCTTC	CASSPQRTGNEQFF	TRBV18	TRBJ2-1	TRBD1	few
TGTGCCAGCAGCTTACCCAGGGGGTCATACGAGCAGTACTTC	CASSLPRGSYEQYF	TRBV7-2	TRBJ2-7	TRBD1	few
TGTGCCAGCAGCTTGCGGCAGGGCGGTGAGACCCAGTACTTC	CASSLRQGGETQYF	TRBV5-6	TRBJ2-5	.	.
TGTGCCAGCAGCTTAGGACTAGCGGGAGAGACCCAGTACTTC	CASSLGLAGETQYF	TRBV11-2	TRBJ2-5	TRBD2	many
TGTGCCAGCGGGGGCAGTGTGACAGGGGGCCACGAGCAGTACTTC	CASGGSVTGGHEQYF	TRBV28	TRBJ2-7	TRBD1	.
TGCAGTGCCGGACCGCGAGAGACCCAGTACTTC	CSAGPRETQYF	TRBV20-1	TRBJ2-5	.	.
TGTGCCAGCAGCCCCCAAACGCAGGCCACAGATACGCAGTATTTT	CASSPQTQATDTQYF	TRBV4-2	TRBJ2-3	.	many
TGCGCCAGCAGTGCCTTGACAGGGATGAGAGAGCAGTACTTC	CASSALTGMREQYF	TRBV10-2	TRBJ2-7	TRBD1	few
TGTGCCAGCTGTCCAATGGGTCGCTCATGGAGCGGGGAGCTGTTTTTT	CASCPMGRSWSGELFF	TRBV28	TRBJ2-2	.	few
TGTGCCAGCAGCCCAGACAGGGGGAGGAATGAAAAACTGTTTTTT	CASSPDRGRNEKLFF	TRBV7-2	TRBJ1-4	TRBD1	few
TGTGCCAGCACCTTCAGGGACGGGAGTTTCCACGAGCAGTACTTC	CASTFRDGSFHEQYF	TRBV27	TRBJ2-7	.	few
TGTGCCAGCAGGGATTACAGGGTCAAGGCCGGGGAGCTGTTTTTT	CASRDYRVKAGELFF	TRBV27	TRBJ2-2	.	few
TGTGCCAGCAGCCCGGGGACTAGCGGCACAGATACGCAGTATTTT	CASSPGTSGTDTQYF	TRBV13	TRBJ2-3	TRBD2	.
TGTGCCAGCAGGACGGGACAGGGAGAGACCCAGTACTTC	CASRTGQGETQYF	TRBV2	TRBJ2-5	TRBD1	.
TGTGCCAGCAGCGCTAATCGTGATCAGCCCCAGCATTTT	CASSANRDQPQHF	TRBV7-9	TRBJ1-5	.	few